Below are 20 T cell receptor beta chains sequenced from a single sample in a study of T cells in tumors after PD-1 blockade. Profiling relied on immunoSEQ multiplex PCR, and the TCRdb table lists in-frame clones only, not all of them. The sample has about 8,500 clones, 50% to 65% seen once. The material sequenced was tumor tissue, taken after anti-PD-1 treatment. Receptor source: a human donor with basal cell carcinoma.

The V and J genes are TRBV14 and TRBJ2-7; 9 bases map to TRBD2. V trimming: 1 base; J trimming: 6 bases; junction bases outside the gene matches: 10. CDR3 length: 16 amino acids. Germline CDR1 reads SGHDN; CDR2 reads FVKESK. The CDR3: CASSQVSGLAPSEQYF. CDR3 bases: TGTGCCAGCAGCCAAGTCTCGGGACTAGCTCCCAGCGAGCAGTACTTC.

The CDR3 DNA reads TGCAGCGTTGGGACAGGGGGTTTTCAAGATACGCAGTATTTT. Protein product: CSVGTGGFQDTQYF. This chain links TRBV29-1 with TRBJ2-3; 10 positions agree with TRBD1. This CDR3 has 14 residues. The V segment lost 4 bases and the J segment 5 bases; nucleotides outside the gene matches: 6. Germline CDR1 and CDR2: SQVTM and ANQGSEA.

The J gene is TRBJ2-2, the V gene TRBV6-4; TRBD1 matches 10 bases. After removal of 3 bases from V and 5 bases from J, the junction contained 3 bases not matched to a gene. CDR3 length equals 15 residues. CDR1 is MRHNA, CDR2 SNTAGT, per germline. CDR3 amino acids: CASSETGGNTGELFF. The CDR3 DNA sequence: TGTGCCAGCAGTGAGACAGGGGGCAATACCGGGGAGCTGTTTTTT.

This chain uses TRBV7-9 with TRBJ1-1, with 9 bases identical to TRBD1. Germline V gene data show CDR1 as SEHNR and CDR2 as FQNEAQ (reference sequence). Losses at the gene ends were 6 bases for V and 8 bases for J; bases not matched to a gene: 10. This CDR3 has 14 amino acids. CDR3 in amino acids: CASSTGGGGYEAFF. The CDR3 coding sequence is TGTGCCAGCAGTACAGGGGGCGGGGGATACGAAGCTTTCTTT. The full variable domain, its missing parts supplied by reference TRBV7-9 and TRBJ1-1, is DTGVSQNPRHKITKRGQNVTFRCDPISEHNRLYWYRQTLGQGPEFLTYFQNEAQLEKSRLLSDRFSAERPKGSFSTLEIQRTEQGDSAMYLCASSTGGGGYEAFFGQGTRLTVV.

The CDR3 sequence: CASSPSVSLFQPQHF. CDR3 in DNA: TGTGCCAGCAGCCCCTCGGTGAGCCTTTTTCAGCCCCAGCATTTT. The chain uses TRBV7-2 and TRBJ1-5; no definite D call. The V end lost 5 bases, the J end lost 6 bases, and 17 bases lay between the germline ends. CDR3 length: 15 amino acids. Germline lookup yields CDR1 SGHTA and CDR2 FQGNSA.

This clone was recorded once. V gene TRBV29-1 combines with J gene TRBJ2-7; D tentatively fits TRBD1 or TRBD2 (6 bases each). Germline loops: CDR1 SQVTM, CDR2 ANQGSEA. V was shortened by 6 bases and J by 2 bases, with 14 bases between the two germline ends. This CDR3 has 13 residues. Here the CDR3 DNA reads TGCAGCGTGACAAAGGGGGGACCCTACGAGCAGTACTTC. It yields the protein CSVTKGGPYEQYF.

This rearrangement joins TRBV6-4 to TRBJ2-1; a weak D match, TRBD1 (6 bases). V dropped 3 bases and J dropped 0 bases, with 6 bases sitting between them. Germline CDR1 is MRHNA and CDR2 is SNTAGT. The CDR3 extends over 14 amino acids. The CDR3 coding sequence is TGTGCCAGCAGTGAGGACAGCTCCTACAATGAGCAGTTCTTC. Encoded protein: CASSEDSSYNEQFF.

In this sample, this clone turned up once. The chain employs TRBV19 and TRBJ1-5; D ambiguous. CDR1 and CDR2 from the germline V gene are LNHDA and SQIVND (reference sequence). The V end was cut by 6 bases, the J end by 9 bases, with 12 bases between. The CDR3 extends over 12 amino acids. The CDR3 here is CASRAPNRPQHF. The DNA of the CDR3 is TGTGCCAGTAGGGCGCCCAACCGGCCCCAGCATTTT.

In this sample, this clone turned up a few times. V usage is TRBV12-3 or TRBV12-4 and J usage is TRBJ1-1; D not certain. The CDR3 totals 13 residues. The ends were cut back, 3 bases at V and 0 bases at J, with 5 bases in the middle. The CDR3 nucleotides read TGTGCCAGCAGTTTTTGGATGAACACTGAAGCTTTCTTT. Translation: CASSFWMNTEAFF.

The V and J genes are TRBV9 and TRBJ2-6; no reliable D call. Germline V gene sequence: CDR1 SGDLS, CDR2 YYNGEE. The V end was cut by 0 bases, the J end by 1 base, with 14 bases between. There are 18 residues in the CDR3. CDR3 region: CASSVGMGWDSGANVLTF. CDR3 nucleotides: TGTGCCAGCAGCGTAGGGATGGGATGGGATTCTGGGGCCAACGTCCTGACTTTC.

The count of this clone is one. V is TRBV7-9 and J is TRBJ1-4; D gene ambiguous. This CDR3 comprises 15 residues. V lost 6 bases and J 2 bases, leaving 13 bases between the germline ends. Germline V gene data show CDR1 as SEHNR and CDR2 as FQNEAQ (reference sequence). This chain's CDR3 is CASSMTSDTNEKLFF. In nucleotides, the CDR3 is TGTGCCAGCAGTATGACGTCGGACACTAATGAAAAACTGTTTTTT.

CDR3 DNA: TGCGCCAGCAGCTTTAGAGCGACAGGGGAATATTCACCCCTCCACTTT. Its protein product is CASSFRATGEYSPLHF. The J gene is TRBJ1-6, the V gene TRBV5-1; 8 bases line up with TRBD1. Germline-derived CDR1 and CDR2 are SGHRS and YFSETQ. CDR3 length equals 16 residues. The ends lost 2 bases at V and 8 bases at J; junction bases unmatched: 9.

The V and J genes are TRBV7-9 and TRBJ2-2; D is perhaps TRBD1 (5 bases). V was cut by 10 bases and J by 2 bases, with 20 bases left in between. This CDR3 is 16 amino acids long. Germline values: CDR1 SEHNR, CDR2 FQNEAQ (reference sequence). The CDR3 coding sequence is TGTGCCACCAGACAGTCACGCGAGAGAAACACCGGGGAGCTGTTTTTT. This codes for CATRQSRERNTGELFF.

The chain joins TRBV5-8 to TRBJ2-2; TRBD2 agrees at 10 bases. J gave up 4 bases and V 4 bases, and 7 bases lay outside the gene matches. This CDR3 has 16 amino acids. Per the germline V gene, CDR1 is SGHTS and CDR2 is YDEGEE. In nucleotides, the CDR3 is TGTGCCAGCAGCCTCCTTAGCGGGGGGCCCACCGGGGAGCTGTTTTTT. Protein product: CASSLLSGGPTGELFF.

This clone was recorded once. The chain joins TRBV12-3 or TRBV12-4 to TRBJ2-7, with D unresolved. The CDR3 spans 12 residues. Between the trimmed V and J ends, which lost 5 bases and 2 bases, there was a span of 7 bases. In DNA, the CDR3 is TGTGCCAGCAGTCAGTTCCCCTACGAGCAGTACTTC. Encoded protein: CASSQFPYEQYF.

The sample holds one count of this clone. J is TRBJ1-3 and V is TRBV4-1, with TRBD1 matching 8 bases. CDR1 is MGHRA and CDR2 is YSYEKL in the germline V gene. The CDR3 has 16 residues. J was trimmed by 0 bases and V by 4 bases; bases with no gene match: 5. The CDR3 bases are TGCGCCAGCAGCCTCCGCGGGACAGGCTCTGGAAACACCATATATTTT. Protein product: CASSLRGTGSGNTIYF.

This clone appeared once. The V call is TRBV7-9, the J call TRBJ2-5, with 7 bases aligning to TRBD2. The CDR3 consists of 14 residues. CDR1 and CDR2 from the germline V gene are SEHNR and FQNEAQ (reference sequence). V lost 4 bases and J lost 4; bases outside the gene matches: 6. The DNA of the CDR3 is TGTGCCAGCAGCTCAAGGACTAGTGGAGAGACCCAGTACTTC. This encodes CASSSRTSGETQYF.

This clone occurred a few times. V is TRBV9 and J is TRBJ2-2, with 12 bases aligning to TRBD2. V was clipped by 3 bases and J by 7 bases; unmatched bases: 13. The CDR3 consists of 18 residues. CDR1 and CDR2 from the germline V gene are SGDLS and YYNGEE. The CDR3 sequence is CASSARGLAGSRGGELFF. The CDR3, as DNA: TGTGCCAGCAGCGCCAGGGGACTAGCGGGCTCTAGGGGCGGGGAGCTGTTTTTT.

Here the CDR3 reads CASSPEAVNTGELFF. CDR3 DNA: TGTGCCAGCAGTCCAGAGGCGGTGAACACCGGGGAGCTGTTTTTT. The gene calls are TRBV27 and TRBJ2-2; unclear D gene. The CDR3 is 15 residues long. The germline V gene encodes CDR1 MNHEY and CDR2 SMNVEV (reference sequence). Trimming pared 5 bases from V and 1 base from J, leaving 11 bases between.

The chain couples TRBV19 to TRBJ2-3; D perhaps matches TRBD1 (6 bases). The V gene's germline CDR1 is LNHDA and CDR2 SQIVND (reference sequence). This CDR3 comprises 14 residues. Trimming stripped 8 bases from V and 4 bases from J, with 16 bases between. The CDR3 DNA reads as TGTGCCAGTGAGAACAGGGCCGGGGCAGATACGCAGTATTTT. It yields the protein CASENRAGADTQYF.